Below, 27 T cell receptor beta chains from the same sample are listed, as sequenced in a study of CXCR3-negative and CXCR3-positive naive CD8 T cells. The libraries of TRB cDNA were prepared using 5' RACE with UMI labels. Reprocessing the 5' RACE reads, TCRdb reports a single entry for every CDR3 protein and omits DNA. Recorded here are approximately 83,000 distinct CDR3 sequences; the top ten clones represent 1.7%. The sample consisted of naive CXCR3- CD8+ T cells from blood. Subset reported: CD45RO-CCR7+CD27+CD95- naive CD8+ T cells lacking CXCR3 (TNR3-). The receptors were sampled from a human donor in good health. Some clones in this sample may be carry-over from other donors' samples.

The genes are TRBV7-3 and TRBJ2-2; TCRdb gives TRBD1 as the D gene, but with no DNA this cannot be confirmed. Germline V gives CDR1 SGHTA, CDR2 FQGTGA. CDR3 length: 17 residues. CDR3 in amino acids: CASSLDGDSSNTGELFF.

The genes are TRBV7-9 and TRBJ1-1; TCRdb's assignment of TRBD1 cannot be checked, as there is no DNA. The CDR3 length is 14 residues. CDR1 is SEHNR and CDR2 is FQNEAQ in the germline V gene (reference sequence). This chain's CDR3 is CASSHLTVNTEAFF.

This chain joins TRBV28 and TRBJ2-7; TCRdb outputs TRBD1, but without DNA this stays unchecked. Germline V CDR1 and CDR2: MDHEN, SYDVKM. There are 14 residues in the CDR3. The CDR3 loop is CASSPGHRNYEQYF. Using reference TRBV28 and TRBJ2-7 for the parts outside the CDR3, the full variable domain is DVKVTQSSRYLVKRTGEKVFLECVQDMDHENMFWYRQDPGLGLRLIYFSYDVKMKEKGDIPEGYSVSREKKERFSLILESASTNQTSMYLCASSPGHRNYEQYFGPGTRLTVT.

The chain links TRBV4-1 to TRBJ1-5. The germline CDR1 and CDR2 sequences are MGHRA and YSYEKL. The CDR3 is made up of 15 amino acids. The CDR3 protein is CASSQEGWADQPQHF.

This chain links TRBV6-4 with TRBJ2-3; TCRdb's D call of TRBD1 is untestable without DNA. Germline V gene lookup returns CDR1 MRHNA and CDR2 SNTAGT. The CDR3 covers 16 residues. This CDR3 reads CASSDSVGAPTDTQYF.

This chain joins TRBV13 and TRBJ2-3; TCRdb calls TRBD1, which cannot be checked without DNA. CDR3 size: 16 residues. CDR1 is PRHDT, CDR2 FYEKMQ, per germline (reference sequence). This CDR3 is CASSFLGGELADTQYF. Full variable domain (remainder filled in from reference TRBV13 and TRBJ2-3): AAGVIQSPRHLIKEKRETATLKCYPIPRHDTVYWYQQGPGQDPQFLISFYEKMQSDKGSIPDRFSAQQFSDYHSELNMSSLELGDSALYFCASSFLGGELADTQYFGPGTRLTVL.

The rearrangement joins TRBV29-1 to TRBJ1-1; lacking DNA, the TRBD1 call made by TCRdb goes unchecked. The CDR3 length is 13 residues. CDR1 and CDR2 from the germline V gene are SQVTM and ANQGSEA. The CDR3 sequence is CSVEGGLNTEAFF.

J is TRBJ2-1 and V is TRBV29-1; absent DNA, TCRdb's TRBD1 call cannot be checked. The germline V gene encodes CDR1 SQVTM and CDR2 ANQGSEA. This CDR3 has 14 residues. This CDR3 reads CSVAGTREYNEQFF.

The rearrangement links TRBV5-1 to TRBJ2-1; TCRdb gives TRBD2 as the D gene, but with no DNA this cannot be confirmed. The CDR3 has 19 residues. Germline CDR1 reads SGHRS; CDR2 reads YFSETQ. CDR3 protein: CASSLGTSGGNRSYNEQFF.

The chain joins TRBV29-1 to TRBJ2-5. The CDR3 runs to 12 residues. Germline V gene sequence: CDR1 SQVTM, CDR2 ANQGSEA. CDR3 region: CSVMTNQETQYF.

This chain joins TRBV6-6 and TRBJ2-5. Germline-derived CDR1 and CDR2 are MNHNY and SVGAGI (reference sequence). This CDR3 contains 14 residues. CDR3 sequence: CASSYTSAEETQYF.

The chain carries TRBV2 and TRBJ2-2. Germline V gene data show CDR1 as SNHLY and CDR2 as FYNNEI. The CDR3 is 13 residues long. The CDR3 region is CASRGMNTGELFF.

The chain combines TRBV6-2 or TRBV6-3 with TRBJ2-4; TCRdb returns TRBD1, unconfirmable since there is no DNA. Germline values: CDR1 MNHEY, CDR2 SVGEGT. The CDR3 sequence is 16 residues long. This CDR3 reads CASSKDRGNAKNIQYF.

This rearrangement joins TRBV6-4 to TRBJ2-2; the D call from TCRdb, TRBD2, cannot be confirmed without DNA. Germline values: CDR1 MRHNA, CDR2 SNTAGT. The CDR3 has 14 amino acids. The chain's CDR3 is CASSGTSGAGELFF.

The chain has TRBV4-2 and TRBJ2-3; TCRdb picks TRBD1, but there is no DNA to check that call. Germline-derived CDR1 and CDR2 are LGHNA and YNFKEQ. The CDR3 covers 13 residues. CDR3 in amino acids: CASTKGPYDTQYF.

The chain couples TRBV28 to TRBJ2-1. CDR3 length: 12 amino acids. Germline V gene lookup returns CDR1 MDHEN and CDR2 SYDVKM. The CDR3 spells CASRSRYNEQFF.

The gene calls are TRBV29-1 and TRBJ1-1; the TCRdb D gene call, TRBD1, has no DNA to confirm it. Germline V CDR1 and CDR2: SQVTM, ANQGSEA. The CDR3 runs to 13 residues. The CDR3 sequence: CSVLTAMNTEAFF.

The genes are TRBV20-1 and TRBJ2-5; TCRdb indicates TRBD2, and absent DNA this call remains unverified. CDR3 length equals 13 residues. The germline CDR1 and CDR2 sequences are DFQATT and SNEGSKA (reference sequence). CDR3 amino acids: CSARAGERETQYF.

The V gene is TRBV3-1, the J gene TRBJ2-2; as DNA is missing, the TRBD2 call by TCRdb cannot be tested. Per germline, CDR1 LGHDT and CDR2 YNNKEL (reference sequence). The CDR3 sequence is 15 residues long. The CDR3 here is CASSPTGGPAGELFF. Together with reference TRBV3-1 and TRBJ2-2, the CDR3 gives the full variable domain: DTAVSQTPKYLVTQMGNDKSIKCEQNLGHDTMYWYKQDSKKFLKIMFSYNNKELIINETVPNRFSPKSPDKAHLNLHINSLELGDSAVYFCASSPTGGPAGELFFGEGSRLTVL.

This rearrangement joins TRBV14 to TRBJ2-1; TCRdb designates TRBD2, a call that cannot be tested without DNA. This CDR3 has 13 residues. Germline V gene data show CDR1 as SGHDN and CDR2 as FVKESK. CDR3 sequence reads: CASSLGLYNEQFF.

The J gene is TRBJ2-5, the V gene TRBV4-3; absent DNA, TCRdb's TRBD1 call cannot be checked. This CDR3 region has 15 residues. From germline, CDR1 is LGHNA and CDR2 YSLEER. The CDR3 protein is CASSQERGGWETQYF.

This chain uses TRBV28 with TRBJ2-1. The germline V gene encodes CDR1 MDHEN and CDR2 SYDVKM. This CDR3 comprises 11 residues. The CDR3 loop is CASTLWNEQFF.

The rearrangement joins TRBV7-6 to TRBJ1-6; TCRdb names TRBD1, which stays unverified in the absence of DNA. This CDR3 spans 14 amino acids. Germline CDR1 is SGHVS and CDR2 is FNYEAQ. The CDR3 loop reads CASSRDRAGSPLHF.

The rearrangement joins TRBV7-8 to TRBJ2-3; TCRdb's D gene call, TRBD1, goes unchecked for lack of DNA. In germline, CDR1 is SGHVS, CDR2 FQNEAQ. This CDR3 contains 18 residues. The CDR3 sequence: CASSSPEVGGGPGHTQYF.

The CDR3 loop reads CASSVTPGDSNSPLHF. The J gene is TRBJ1-6, the V gene TRBV7-8; TCRdb picks TRBD1, but there is no DNA to check that call. Germline V CDR1 and CDR2: SGHVS, FQNEAQ. This CDR3 is 16 amino acids long.

This chain's CDR3 is CAIAPWLGYGYTF. The chain combines TRBV7-6 with TRBJ1-2; TCRdb calls TRBD1, which cannot be checked without DNA. Per the germline V gene, CDR1 is SGHVS and CDR2 is FNYEAQ. The CDR3 is 13 amino acids. The variable domain in full, with the rest retrieved from reference TRBV7-6 and TRBJ1-2, is GAGVSQSPRYKVTKRGQDVALRCDPISGHVSLYWYRQALGQGPEFLTYFNYEAQQDKSGLPNDRFSAERPEGSISTLTIQRTEQRDSAMYRCAIAPWLGYGYTFGSGTRLTVV.

V is TRBV28 and J is TRBJ2-7; TCRdb's D call of TRBD1 is untestable without DNA. Germline assignment: CDR1 MDHEN and CDR2 SYDVKM. The CDR3 is made up of 12 amino acids. This CDR3 reads CASRSPLYEQYF.